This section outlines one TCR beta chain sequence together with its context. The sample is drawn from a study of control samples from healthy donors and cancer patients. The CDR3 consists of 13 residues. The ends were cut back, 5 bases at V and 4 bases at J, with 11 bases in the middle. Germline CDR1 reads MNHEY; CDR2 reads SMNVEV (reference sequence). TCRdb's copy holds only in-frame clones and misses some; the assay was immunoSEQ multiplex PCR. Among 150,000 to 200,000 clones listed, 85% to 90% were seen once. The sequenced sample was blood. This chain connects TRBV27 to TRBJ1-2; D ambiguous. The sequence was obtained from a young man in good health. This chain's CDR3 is CASSPVGGYGYTF. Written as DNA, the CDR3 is TGTGCCAGCAGTCCCGTCGGAGGCTATGGCTACACCTTC.